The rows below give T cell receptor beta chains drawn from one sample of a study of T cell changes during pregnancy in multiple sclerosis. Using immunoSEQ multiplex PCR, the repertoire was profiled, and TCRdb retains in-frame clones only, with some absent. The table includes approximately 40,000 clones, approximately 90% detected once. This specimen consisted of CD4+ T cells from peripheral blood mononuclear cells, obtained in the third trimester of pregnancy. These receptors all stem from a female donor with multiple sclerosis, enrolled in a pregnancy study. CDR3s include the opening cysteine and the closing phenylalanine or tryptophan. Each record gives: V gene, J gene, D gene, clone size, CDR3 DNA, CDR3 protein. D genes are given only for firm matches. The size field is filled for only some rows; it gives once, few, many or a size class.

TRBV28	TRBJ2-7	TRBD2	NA	TGTGCCAGCCTAGAAGCAGGGTACTGGTCTAGCGGGAGTTACGAGCAGTACTTC	CASLEAGYWSSGSYEQYF
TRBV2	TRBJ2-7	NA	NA	TGTGCCGCAACAGGGAAGGGAGAGCAGTACTTC	CAATGKGEQYF
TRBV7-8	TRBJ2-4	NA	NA	TGTGCCAGCATCCCGGGGGTACAGGGGACGTCGTGGTACTTC	CASIPGVQGTSWYF
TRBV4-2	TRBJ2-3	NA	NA	TGTGCCAGCAGCCTTGCGGGTTCTAGTATCAGCACAGATACGCAGTATTTT	CASSLAGSSISTDTQYF
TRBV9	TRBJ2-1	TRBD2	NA	TGTGCCAGCAGCGTAGGCGCGGTAGCGGGAGGGGTAGGGTACAATGAGCAGTTCTTC	CASSVGAVAGGVGYNEQFF
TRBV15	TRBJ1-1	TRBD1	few	TGTGCCACCAGCAGACCGGACTGGGACAGTGGGGCTTTCTTT	CATSRPDWDSGAFF
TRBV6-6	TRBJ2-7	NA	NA	TGTGCCAGCACCGACAGTCTAAGCTCCTACGAGCAGTACTTC	CASTDSLSSYEQYF
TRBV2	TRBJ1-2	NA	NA	TGTGCCAGCAGTGAACGAGGAAACTATGGCTACACCTTC	CASSERGNYGYTF
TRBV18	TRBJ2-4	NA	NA	TGTGCCAGCTCACCGACAAACTCTATAGCCAAAAACATTCAGTACTTC	CASSPTNSIAKNIQYF
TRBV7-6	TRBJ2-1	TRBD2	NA	TGTGCCAGCAGCTTAGGAACTAGCGTGAAGCCCCATGAGCAGTTCTTC	CASSLGTSVKPHEQFF
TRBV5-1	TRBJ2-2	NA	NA	TGCGCCAGCAGCTTGGACGCGGGTACCGGGGAGCTGTTTTTT	CASSLDAGTGELFF
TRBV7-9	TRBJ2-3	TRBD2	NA	TGTGCCAGCAGCTCCGCCAATAGCGGGACTAGCACAGATACGCAGTATTTT	CASSSANSGTSTDTQYF
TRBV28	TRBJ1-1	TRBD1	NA	TGTGCCAGCAGTTCGGGACAGGTTTTGGCTGAAGCTTTCTTT	CASSSGQVLAEAFF
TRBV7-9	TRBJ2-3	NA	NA	TGTGCCAGCAGCTTAGTGCAGGGCACAGATACGCAGTATTTT	CASSLVQGTDTQYF
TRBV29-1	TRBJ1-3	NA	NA	TGCAGCGTTGAGACAGGAAACACCATATATTTT	CSVETGNTIYF
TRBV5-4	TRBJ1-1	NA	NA	TGTGCCAGCAGCTTTCGGGACACTAACACTGAAGCTTTCTTT	CASSFRDTNTEAFF
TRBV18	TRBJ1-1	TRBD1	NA	TGTGCCAGCTCACAGGGACAGGCTCGCGCTGAAGCTTTCTTT	CASSQGQARAEAFF
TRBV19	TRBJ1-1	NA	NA	TGTGCCAGTAGTGGATTCGGGCCCCCAGGGGCTGAAGCTTTCTTT	CASSGFGPPGAEAFF
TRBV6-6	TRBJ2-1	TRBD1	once	TGTGCCAGCAGTTCTGCAGGACAGGGCTATGAGCAGTTCTTC	CASSSAGQGYEQFF